The present T cell receptor beta chain was sequenced within a study of T cells in Graves' hyperthyroidism and ophthalmopathy. About the research overall: Peripheral blood sampling occurred at initial diagnosis, before any treatment. Study conclusions and caveats: Most clonotypes expanded in thyroid above 0.001 were likewise present in blood.

This clonotype was seen many times. Its antigen is unidentified. In germline, CDR1 is SGHTA, CDR2 FQGNSA. V was shortened by 1 base and J by 8 bases, with 3 bases between the two germline ends. The CDR3 has 11 amino acids. RNA transcripts gave rise to amplified TCR beta CDR3 regions. HTBI primers drove first-round RT-PCR of the TCR CDR3. TCRdb recomputed calls from the multiplex PCR reads with MiXCR, one row per CDR3 protein. The sample consists of roughly 350,000 distinct CDR3 sequences, about 15% of them appearing once. This receptor was identified in a woman younger than 45 with Graves' ophthalmopathy. The rearrangement uses TRBV7-2 and TRBJ2-1; D not certain. The sequenced sample consisted of blood. The CDR3 DNA reads as TGTGCCAGCAGCTTAGTTGATGAGCAGTTCTTC. This codes for CASSLVDEQFF. The full variable domain, rest sourced from reference TRBV7-2 and TRBJ2-1, is GAGVSQSPSNKVTEKGKDVELRCDPISGHTALYWYRQSLGQGLEFLIYFQGNSAPDKSGLPSDRFSAERTGGSVSTLTIQRTQQEDSAVYLCASSLVDEQFFGPGTRLTVL.